The present T cell receptor beta chain was sequenced within a study of graft-versus-host responses after intestinal transplantation (dated by TCRdb to the early 2020s). For the wider study: Recipients received multivisceral, liver-intestinal, or isolated intestinal transplants. Alloreactive clones were identified by sequencing pre-transplant mixed lymphocyte reaction products and comparing these products with unstimulated pre-transplant donor and recipient T cells. Every recipient was given anti-thymocyte globulin induction, followed by roughly 3 years of maintenance tacrolimus and steroids. Donor T cell macrochimerism was defined as a peak of at least 4% donor T cells among recipient peripheral blood mononuclear cells. Bulk TCR-beta CDR3 sequencing was used to track graft-versus-host and host-versus-graft alloreactive T cell clones in the graft, circulation and bone marrow after intestinal transplantation. Rather than being sequenced by the commercial service, samples from three later patients were sequenced in-house on an Illumina MiSeq and processed with MiXCR. A cohort of 24 intestinal transplant recipients, including one retransplant, was enrolled, and a few patients lacking pretransplant specimens were excluded.

The CDR3, from cysteine to phenylalanine, totals 15 residues. The sequence is cut down to CDR3 DNA, 45 bases in frame from base 1. The germline ends are 11 bases apart after V is trimmed by 2 bases and J by 0 bases. The germline V gene sets CDR1 to MNHEY and CDR2 to SVGAGI. In the first month after transplant, blood samples were collected up to 4 times, and after that at least monthly when available. Here is what the overall study found, with its caveats: The relatively low number and heterogeneity of intestinal transplant patients limited the conclusions. GvH clones were found in recipient bone marrow, and some of the GvH clones appeared earlier in ileal mucosa or blood, which is consistent with an intestinal mucosal origin. In patients with donor T cell macrochimerism, the allografts had high GvH to HvG T cell clonal ratios. Peak levels of circulating GvH clones were associated with declines in HvG clones early after transplant.

Of note for this clone: The antigen it binds to is not known. One base away there is no much larger clone; base qualities are not given.

Libraries were constructed by the immunoSEQ multiplex PCR assay. For most patients, genomic DNA was subjected to high-throughput TCR-beta CDR3 sequencing by Adaptive Biotechnologies. Turning to the authors' computational methods: Adaptive's ImmunoSEQ software was the source of the TCR sequencing data for approximately 18 patients, while three other patients were processed with MiXCR and VDJtools. CDR3 nucleotide sequences shared between donor and recipient were removed because their origin could not be assigned. To count as alloreactive, a clone needed at least 2-fold expansion over unstimulated cells and a minimum CFSE-low frequency of 0.002% (template counts) or 0.001% (read counts). Clones detected in sequenced pre-transplant spleen, lymph node, or MLR CFSE-low populations of the donor or recipient were defined as mappable. The cumulative frequency of alloreactive clones was calculated as a percentage of all sequences, weighted by copy number. Entries here come from immuneACCESS through TCRdb and include only in-frame sequences with V and J called. Some clones fail to appear in such tables; in the studies checked, an unresolved V gene covers under half of the shortfall, and the cause of the remainder is unknown. V, J and clone size are those of that table, while D and trimming were read from the DNA. Present in this sample are more than 25,000 clones, about 95% of which were seen just once. The ten top clones hold less than 0.85% of the sample.

The specimen was PBMCs, collected just over 29 days after intestinal transplant. The chain is made from TRBV6-5 and TRBJ2-7, and the D gene may be TRBD2, 5 bases matching. The origin of this receptor is a human patient who received an intestinal transplant, so some T cells may come from the graft donor. The CDR3 loop reads CASSYAGLTSYEQYF. The sequenced DNA: TGTGCCAGCAGTTACGCCGGACTGACCTCCTACGAGCAGTACTTC.